This T cell receptor (beta chain) was observed in a study of T cells in Graves' hyperthyroidism and ophthalmopathy. The TCR beta CDR3 regions underwent amplification using RNA transcripts as the source. HTBI primers were used for first-round RT-PCR of the TCR CDR3. One entry per CDR3 protein, called by TCRdb with MiXCR from the multiplex PCR reads. The table lists some 550,000 distinct CDR3 sequences, less than 25% of them singletons, with about 30% in the top ten. Stable Graves' hyperthyroidism meant no ophthalmopathy progression within 18 months. Hyperthyroidism patients were newly diagnosed, had disease duration under 2 months, and were aged 18 to 65 years. A patient was excluded if there was uncontrolled infection, other autoimmune disease, pregnancy or lactation. This clonotype has more than one count but fewer than ten. Germline V lookup: CDR1 ENHRY, CDR2 SYGVKD. This CDR3 is built from 14 residues. The V end was cut by 3 bases, the J end by 1 base, with 9 bases between.

The sequence was obtained from a man younger than 35 with Graves' hyperthyroidism. The source material was blood. This sequence joins TRBV10-3 and TRBJ1-1; no firm D call. The CDR3 loop is CAISEGSANTEAFF. In DNA, the CDR3 is TGTGCCATCAGTGAAGGTTCAGCGAACACTGAAGCTTTCTTT.